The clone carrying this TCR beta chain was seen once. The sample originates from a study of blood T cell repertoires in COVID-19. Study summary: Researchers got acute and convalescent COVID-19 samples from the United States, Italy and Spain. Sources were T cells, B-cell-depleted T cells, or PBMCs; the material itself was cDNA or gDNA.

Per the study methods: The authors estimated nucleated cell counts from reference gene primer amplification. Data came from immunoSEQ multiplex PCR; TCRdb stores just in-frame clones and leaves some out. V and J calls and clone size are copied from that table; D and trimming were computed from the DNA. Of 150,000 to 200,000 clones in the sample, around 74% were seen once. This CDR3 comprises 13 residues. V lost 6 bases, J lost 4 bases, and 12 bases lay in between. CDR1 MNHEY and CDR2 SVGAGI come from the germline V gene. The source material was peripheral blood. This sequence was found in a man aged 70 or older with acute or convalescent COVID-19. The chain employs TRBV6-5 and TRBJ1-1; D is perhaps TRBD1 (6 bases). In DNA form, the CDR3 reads TGTGCCAGCAGGGGGATGGGGGCCACTGAAGCTTTCTTT. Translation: CASRGMGATEAFF.